The clone carrying this TCR beta chain has just a few counts. Its cognate antigen is unknown. The data were obtained in a study of T cell repertoires in cytomegalovirus infection. Each CDR3 protein gets one entry after TCRdb re-called the reads with MiXCR. This table has about 130,000 distinct CDR3 sequences, 30% to 40% appearing once. The study's findings and limits: HLA-C-restricted CMV clonotypes gave the most frequent clonotype in two of eight donors.

The sample was CD8+ T cells from cultured PBMCs, taken from culture after CMV antigen stimulation. The clonotype originates from a human donor in good health (CMV status not recorded). Some clones in this sample may be carry-over from other donors' samples.

CDR3 sequence (DNA): TGTGCCAGCAGTTACGCCGGGGGCCCCGGGGAGCTGTTTTTT. It specifies CASSYAGGPGELFF. The V and J genes are TRBV6-2 or TRBV6-3 and TRBJ2-2, with D tentatively TRBD1 or TRBD2 (6 bases each). The CDR3 spans 14 residues. Per the germline V gene, CDR1 is MNHEY and CDR2 is SVGEGT. Trimming removed 2 bases from V and 6 bases from J, with 10 bases in between.